These 20 T cell receptor beta chains originate from one sample sequenced in a study of T cell repertoires in cytomegalovirus infection. These receptors' antigens are unknown. MiXCR, run by TCRdb on the reads, gives a single entry per CDR3 protein. The sample shows approximately 280,000 distinct CDR3 sequences, around 20% of them seen only once. Source: cultured PBMCs, taken from culture after CMV antigen stimulation. The receptors stem from a human donor in good health (CMV status not recorded). Some clones in this sample may be carry-over from other donors' samples.

Ten or more counts support this clonotype. This chain joins TRBV12-3 or TRBV12-4 and TRBJ1-1, with D unresolved. Trimming removed 1 base from V and 6 bases from J, with 9 bases in between. The CDR3 sequence is 13 residues long. The CDR3 DNA sequence: TGTGCCAGCAGTTTAGGGGGTATGGCTGAAGCTTTCTTT. The encoded protein is CASSLGGMAEAFF.

This rearrangement joins TRBV5-4 to TRBJ2-5; D remains ambiguous. V dropped 0 bases and J dropped 1 base, with 10 bases sitting between them. The CDR3 is 15 residues long. The germline V gene has CDR1 SGHNT and CDR2 YYREEE (reference sequence). The CDR3 sequence is CASSLEWEIQETQYF. The CDR3 DNA follows: TGTGCCAGCAGCTTGGAATGGGAAATCCAAGAGACCCAGTACTTC. Filled out from reference TRBV5-4 and TRBJ2-5, the complete variable domain reads ETGVTQSPTHLIKTRGQQVTLRCSSQSGHNTVSWYQQALGQGPQFIFQYYREEENGRGNFPPRFSGLQFPNYSSELNVNALELDDSALYLCASSLEWEIQETQYFGPGTRLLVL.

The sample holds many counts of this clonotype. The gene calls are TRBV7-2 and TRBJ1-6; D gene uncertain. The CDR3 spans 14 residues. Germline-derived CDR1 and CDR2 are SGHTA and FQGNSA. With 3 bases removed from V and 2 bases from J, the gap between germline ends came to 5 bases. This CDR3 reads CASSFEAYNSPLHF. In DNA form, the CDR3 reads TGTGCCAGCAGCTTCGAGGCCTATAATTCACCCCTCCACTTT.

This clonotype has at least ten counts. This rearrangement joins TRBV7-2 to TRBJ1-5; the D is unclear. Per the germline V gene, CDR1 is SGHTA and CDR2 is FQGNSA. This CDR3 region has 15 residues. V lost 5 bases to trimming and J lost 5 bases, with 16 bases between them. In nucleotides, the CDR3 is TGTGCCAGCAGCGCGACCTCCCGAGGATATCAGCCCCAGCATTTT. This codes for CASSATSRGYQPQHF.

V is TRBV6-1 and J is TRBJ2-3; 8 bases agree with TRBD2. The CDR3 runs 18 residues. After removal of 4 bases from V and 0 bases from J, the junction contained 12 bases not matched to a gene. Looked up from germline, CDR1 is MNHNS and CDR2 is SASEGT. As DNA, the CDR3 is TGTGCCAGCAGTGGATCCGCGCTTAGCGGGACTAGCACAGATACGCAGTATTTT. This gives the protein CASSGSALSGTSTDTQYF.

This clonotype was counted a few times. The gene calls are TRBV19 and TRBJ2-1; TRBD2 aligns across 7 bases. The V gene end was trimmed by 4 bases and the J gene end by 3 bases; junction bases not matched to a gene: 3. This CDR3 is built from 14 residues. From germline, CDR1 is LNHDA and CDR2 SQIVND (reference sequence). The CDR3 sequence: CASSTSSGYNEQFF. CDR3 nucleotide sequence: TGTGCCAGTAGTACCTCTAGCGGCTACAATGAGCAGTTCTTC.

This clonotype was seen at least ten times. The rearrangement joins TRBV7-2 to TRBJ2-7, with TRBD2 matching over 7 bases. V was clipped by 2 bases and J by 1 base; unmatched bases: 5. The CDR3 is 15 residues long. Germline CDR1 SGHTA, CDR2 FQGNSA. The CDR3, as DNA: TGTGCCAGCAGCTTACTAGCGGAATATTCCTACGAGCAGTACTTC. This encodes CASSLLAEYSYEQYF.

This clonotype has just a few counts. V is TRBV11-2 and J is TRBJ2-7, with a weak D call TRBD1 (6 bases). Trimming stripped 0 bases from V and 3 bases from J, with 9 bases between. This CDR3 region has 14 residues. CDR1 SGHAT and CDR2 FQNNGV come from the germline V gene. CDR3 in amino acids: CASSLDGQYYEQYF. CDR3 DNA: TGTGCCAGCAGCTTAGATGGACAGTACTACGAGCAGTACTTC.

The chain employs TRBV19 and TRBJ2-4; 7 bases fit TRBD1. The CDR3 extends over 12 amino acids. In germline, CDR1 is LNHDA, CDR2 SQIVND (reference sequence). With V trimmed by 3 bases and J by 12 bases, 5 bases remained unmatched. The CDR3 bases are TGTGCCAGTAGTATTTCAGACAGGGCTCAGTACTTC. This sequence encodes CASSISDRAQYF.

V gene TRBV29-1 combines with J gene TRBJ2-1; TRBD2 agrees at 13 bases. CDR1 SQVTM and CDR2 ANQGSEA come from the germline V gene. The V and J ends lost 6 bases and 6 bases, in that order; junction bases with no gene match: 2. CDR3 length: 13 amino acids. The CDR3 DNA reads TGCAGCGTGGGACTAGCGGGGCCCAATGAGCAGTTCTTC. It translates to CSVGLAGPNEQFF.

The chain carries TRBV4-1 and TRBJ2-7; TRBD1 is a possible D gene (6 bases). Trimming stripped 4 bases from V and 3 bases from J, with 16 bases between. Germline lookup yields CDR1 MGHRA and CDR2 YSYEKL. This CDR3 has 15 residues. CDR3 DNA sequence: TGCGCCAGCAGCCTAGCCCTACAGGGTGTCTACGAGCAGTACTTC. It specifies CASSLALQGVYEQYF.

This clonotype was seen a few times. The gene calls are TRBV6-2 or TRBV6-3 and TRBJ1-3; D remains unclear. V was clipped by 8 bases and J by 4 bases, with 18 bases between them. Germline-derived CDR1 and CDR2 are MNHEY and SVGEGT. The CDR3 spans 15 residues. The CDR3 is CASDRDLLSGNTIYF. Here the CDR3 DNA reads TGTGCCAGCGATAGAGACCTGTTATCCGGAAACACCATATATTTT.

This clonotype was seen only a few times. The J gene is TRBJ2-7, the V gene TRBV7-2, with 9 nucleotides matching TRBD1. The CDR3 is made up of 17 amino acids. V lost 4 bases and J lost 0; bases outside the gene matches: 10. Germline loops: CDR1 SGHTA, CDR2 FQGNSA. CDR3 sequence reads: CASSSGTGGPTSYEQYF. As DNA, the CDR3 is TGTGCCAGCAGCTCGGGTACAGGGGGCCCCACCTCCTACGAGCAGTACTTC.

The chain couples TRBV19 to TRBJ2-2; D is uncertain. This CDR3 is built from 16 residues. Trimming took off 8 bases at V and 2 bases at J, with 18 bases between the two ends. Germline-derived CDR1 and CDR2 are LNHDA and SQIVND (reference sequence). CDR3 loop: CASRLWEGINTGELFF. The CDR3 nucleotides read TGTGCCAGTCGTCTTTGGGAAGGGATTAACACCGGGGAGCTGTTTTTT.

V usage is TRBV19 and J usage is TRBJ1-1; TRBD1 is a possible D gene (5 bases). The CDR3 totals 16 residues. CDR1 and CDR2 from the germline V gene are LNHDA and SQIVND (reference sequence). V was cut by 3 bases and J by 11 bases, with 25 bases left in between. The chain's CDR3 is CASSIRATTGGAIAFF. In nucleotides, the CDR3 is TGTGCCAGTAGTATCCGGGCAACAACTGGGGGTGCAATCGCTTTCTTT.

At least ten counts were recorded for this clonotype. The rearrangement uses TRBV7-9 and TRBJ1-3, with 7 bases matching TRBD1. Germline V gene sequence: CDR1 SEHNR, CDR2 FQNEAQ (reference sequence). The CDR3 is 15 amino acids. The V gene end was trimmed by 1 base and the J gene end by 4 bases; junction bases not matched to a gene: 4. The CDR3 DNA sequence: TGTGCCAGCAGCTTAGAGGGGGCGCAAGGAAACACCATATATTTT. Translating gives CASSLEGAQGNTIYF.

This clonotype occurred many times. Germline is not matched at one junction end, which may reflect a read error. The rearrangement links TRBV7-7 to TRBJ2-1, with no clear D. Germline CDR1 reads SSHAT; CDR2 reads FNYEAQ (reference sequence). This CDR3 has 15 residues. The CDR3 sequence is CASSLYFGPENEQFF. CDR3 sequence (DNA): TGTGCTAGCAGCTTGTACTTCGGCCCCGAGAATGAGCAGTTCTTC.

This clonotype was seen at least ten times. The chain uses TRBV7-3 and TRBJ2-5, with D unresolved. The CDR3 contains 13 residues. Germline V gene data show CDR1 as SGHTA and CDR2 as FQGTGA. Trimming left V 0 bases short and J 5 bases short, with 7 bases between. CDR3 region: CASSLTHGETQYF. For the CDR3, the DNA is TGTGCCAGCAGCTTAACACACGGGGAGACCCAGTACTTC.

This clonotype was recorded a few times. The V gene is TRBV6-6, the J gene TRBJ2-7; D is unclear. The CDR3 runs to 13 residues. CDR1 is MNHNY and CDR2 is SVGAGI in the germline V gene (reference sequence). V lost 6 bases and J 3 bases, leaving 12 bases between the germline ends. The chain's CDR3 is CASSPTHGYEQYV. In nucleotides, the CDR3 is TGTGCCAGCAGCCCAACACATGGCTACGAGCAGTACGTC.

This clonotype was observed a handful of times. This chain uses TRBV7-2 with TRBJ2-1, with TRBD2 matching over 10 bases. Germline CDR1 and CDR2: SGHTA and FQGNSA. The CDR3 has 17 residues. Trimming removed 0 bases from V and 3 bases from J; junction bases left unmatched: 5. The CDR3 DNA follows: TGTGCCAGCAGCTTAGCCCCTAGCGGGAGTATCTACAATGAGCAGTTCTTC. Translation: CASSLAPSGSIYNEQFF.